This TCR beta chain comes out of a study of cytomegalovirus exposure and HLA in healthy donors. Study-level results: In vitro data verified a few CMV-associated chains as specific for CMV antigens. Rare TCR sequences predominated, though certain public TCRs were found in many donors. Clusters of TCRs from the first cohort tended to co-occur in the 130 or so validation repertoires (as a later analysis found).

As concerns this clone: Its cognate antigen is unknown.

Sequencing used immunoSEQ multiplex PCR; TCRdb keeps in-frame clones, though not all of them. The sample records about 150,000 clones, just over 85% being singletons. The V gene's germline CDR1 is MNHEY and CDR2 SVGAGI. V dropped 2 bases and J dropped 2 bases, with 12 bases sitting between them. The length of the CDR3 is 15 residues. The gene calls are TRBV6-5 and TRBJ1-2, with D tentatively TRBD1 (5 bases). Material for sequencing was PBMCs. The receptor was derived from a human donor in good health. Here the CDR3 reads CASSYSQGRNYGYTF. CDR3 DNA sequence: TGTGCCAGCAGTTACAGTCAGGGCAGAAACTATGGCTACACCTTC.